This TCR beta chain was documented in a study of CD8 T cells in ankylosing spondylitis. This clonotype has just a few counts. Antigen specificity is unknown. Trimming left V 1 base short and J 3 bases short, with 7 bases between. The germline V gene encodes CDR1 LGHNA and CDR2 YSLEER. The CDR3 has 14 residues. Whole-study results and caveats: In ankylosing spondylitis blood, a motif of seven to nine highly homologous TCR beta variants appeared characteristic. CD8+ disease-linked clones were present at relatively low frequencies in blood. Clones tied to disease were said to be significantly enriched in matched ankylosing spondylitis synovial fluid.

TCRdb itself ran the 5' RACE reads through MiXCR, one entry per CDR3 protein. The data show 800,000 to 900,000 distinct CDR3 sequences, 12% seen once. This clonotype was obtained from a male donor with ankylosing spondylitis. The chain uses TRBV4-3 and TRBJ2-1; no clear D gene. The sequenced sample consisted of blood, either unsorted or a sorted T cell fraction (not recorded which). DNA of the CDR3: TGCGCCAGCAGCCAAGTGGGTTACTACAATGAGCAGTTCTTC. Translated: CASSQVGYYNEQFF.